The T cell receptor (beta chain) under discussion was sequenced for a study of identical twins. TCRdb processed the 5' RACE reads anew with MiXCR; each CDR3 protein has one entry. The data hold roughly 710,000 distinct CDR3 sequences, with 6% to 6.5% observed a single time. The CDR3 extends over 16 amino acids. Germline V gene data show CDR1 as SGHTA and CDR2 as FQGNSA. V dropped 8 bases and J dropped 4 bases, with 18 bases sitting between them. This clonotype was detected many times. The receptor's source is a man aged 18 to 30 in good health. The chain employs TRBV7-2 and TRBJ2-6, with D hard to call. The specimen sequenced was naive T cells sorted from blood. CDR3 coding DNA: TGTGCCAGCGGACGGCCAACGCCGCAGGGGGCCAACGTCCTGACTTTC. It is translated as CASGRPTPQGANVLTF.